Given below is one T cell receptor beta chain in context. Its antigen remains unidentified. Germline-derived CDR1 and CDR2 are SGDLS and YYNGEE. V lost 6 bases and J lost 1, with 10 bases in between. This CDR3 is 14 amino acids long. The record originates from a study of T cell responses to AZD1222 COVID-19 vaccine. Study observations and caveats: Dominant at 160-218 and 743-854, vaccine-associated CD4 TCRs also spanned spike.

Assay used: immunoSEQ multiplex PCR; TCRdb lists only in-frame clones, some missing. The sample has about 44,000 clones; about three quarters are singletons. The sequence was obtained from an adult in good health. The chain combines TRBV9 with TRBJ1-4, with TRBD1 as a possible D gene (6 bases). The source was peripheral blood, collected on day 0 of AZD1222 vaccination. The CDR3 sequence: CASNGGLTNEKLFF. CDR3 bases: TGTGCCAGCAACGGGGGGCTAACTAATGAAAAACTGTTTTTT.